This TCR beta chain was found in a study of T cell changes during pregnancy in multiple sclerosis. Germline V gene data show CDR1 as MNHNY and CDR2 as SVGAGI (reference sequence). Germline trimming cut 1 base from V and 4 bases from J; bases unmatched to any gene: 7. CDR3 length equals 16 residues. Assay used: immunoSEQ multiplex PCR; TCRdb lists only in-frame clones, some missing. The sample lists more than 85,000 clones, around 93% occurring once. This chain links TRBV6-6 with TRBJ2-7; TRBD1 aligns across 10 bases. This sequence originates from a female donor in good health, enrolled as a control in a pregnancy study. The sample here was peripheral blood, taken in the third trimester of pregnancy. The CDR3 DNA sequence: TGTGCCAGCAGTTACTTTGCCCAGGACAGGGGGTACGAGCAGTACTTC. It specifies CASSYFAQDRGYEQYF.